This TCR beta chain was sequenced in a study of blood T cell repertoires in COVID-19 (TCRdb year 2020). With respect to the entire study: Samples covering the acute and convalescent phases of COVID-19 were provided by collaborators in the United States, Italy and Spain. The prospective study material was composed of cDNA or gDNA derived from T cells, B-cell-depleted T cells, or PBMCs. Subjects who had been exposed to COVID-19, were actively infected with it, or had recovered from it provided the deeply sampled blood TCRbeta repertoires that made up the dataset. The repertoires were made available in a free public database intended to serve as a resource for research on the immune response to SARS-CoV-2. Samples came from the ongoing ImmuneRACE study (first 160 participants) plus 1,254 subjects from 6 global collaborators. Sample metadata almost always included a de-identified subject ID, COVID-19 status, age in years and sex. Where available, HLA class I and class II types were taken from metadata supplied by the sample provider and were not determined by assay-based typing.

Overall results and qualifications from the work: Clinical and demographic metadata were provided uncurated, with the amount varying by source and participant.

The germline V gene yields MNHEY for CDR1 and SVGAGI for CDR2. Measured from the cysteine to the phenylalanine, the CDR3 is 15 residues long. The DNA shown is the 45-base CDR3, in frame from base 1. The V and J ends are trimmed by 5 bases and 1 base, leaving 14 bases between them. Comment on this clone: Its specific antigen is unknown. Base qualities are not provided; no much larger clone lies one nucleotide away.

Whole blood was collected in K2EDTA tubes by collaborating institutions according to the institutions' own protocols. For TCRbeta analysis, collaborators shipped samples as frozen whole blood, isolated PBMCs, or DNA extracted from either of those sample types. The immunoSEQ Assay, a bias-controlled multiplex PCR, was used to amplify TCRbeta CDR3 regions from genomic DNA. The paper's data handling went like this. The number of nucleated cells in each sample was estimated from the amplification of reference gene primers within the assay. To quantify the absolute abundance of each unique TCRbeta CDR3 rearrangement, sequence reads were collapsed and filtered. For each sample, productive Simpson clonality was calculated as the square root of Simpson's diversity index across productive rearrangements. In its TCRdb copy, this immuneACCESS table keeps in-frame sequences only and misses some clones. Where compared with another copy, unresolved V genes explain less than half of these, and the others have no known cause. V, J and clone size reflect that table, while D and trimming were determined from the DNA. Within this sample are fewer than 130,000 clones, with 70% to 90% of them counted one time only. The top ten constitute about 3.5% of the sample.

Sequenced: peripheral blood. Recombination linked TRBV6-5 to TRBJ1-2; TRBD1 is a weak D gene call, 6 bases matching. This clonotype was sampled from a woman aged 45-59 years with acute or convalescent COVID-19. The nucleotides are TGTGCCAGCAGTCTACAGGGAGACTTTAACTATGGCTACACCTTC. The encoded protein is CASSLQGDFNYGYTF.